This T cell receptor beta chain was recovered during a study of blood T cell repertoires in COVID-19. Study details: Collection of acute and convalescent COVID-19 samples took place in the United States, Italy and Spain. PBMCs, B-cell-depleted T cells, or T cells were the source of the cDNA or gDNA that made up the material.

Trimming took off 1 base at V and 1 base at J, with 10 bases between the two ends. The V gene's germline CDR1 is SGHTA and CDR2 FQGNSA. The CDR3 is 15 residues long. Original methodology: Amplifying reference gene primers gave estimates of nucleated cell counts. Using immunoSEQ multiplex PCR, the repertoire was profiled, and TCRdb retains in-frame clones only, with some absent. V and J calls and clone size are as listed in that table; D and trimming were resolved from the DNA. The sample holds under 75,000 clones, approximately 80% seen once. The TCR comes from a woman in her 70s with acute or convalescent COVID-19. The chain is built from TRBV7-2 and TRBJ1-1; D remains unclear. The material sequenced was peripheral blood. The CDR3 here is CASSLEAGTNTEAFF. CDR3 sequence (DNA): TGTGCCAGCAGCTTAGAGGCAGGAACGAACACTGAAGCTTTCTTT.